This T cell receptor (beta chain) is drawn from a study of early T cells in non-severe SARS-CoV-2 infection. The study, taken as a whole, reports: VDJdb-based annotation leaned toward anti-spike CD8 responses and missed private and CD4 specificities.

In the library, individual cDNA molecules carried attached unique molecular identifiers. Each CDR3 protein is one row after TCRdb ran MiXCR on the 5' RACE reads. Seen here are approximately 89,000 distinct CDR3 sequences, roughly 13% observed once, and the top ten hold roughly 3.1%. The CDR3 runs 13 residues. J gave up 3 bases and V 6 bases, and 1 base lay outside the gene matches. Comment on this clonotype: Its antigen is not identified.

The material sequenced was whole blood. The receptor comes from an adult who was a healthcare worker with PCR-confirmed SARS-CoV-2 infection or an uninfected control (not recorded which). The J gene is TRBJ2-5, the V gene TRBV12-3 or TRBV12-4; 10 nucleotides align to TRBD2. CDR3 residues: CASRLAGKETQYF. The DNA of the CDR3 is TGTGCCAGCAGACTAGCGGGGAAAGAGACCCAGTACTTC.